This entry lists 17 T cell receptor beta chains sequenced from one sample in a study of blood T cell repertoires in COVID-19. Only in-frame clones appear in the TCRdb table, and some are missing; sequencing was by immunoSEQ multiplex PCR. The data contain under 75,000 clones, approximately 89% of them singletons. Sequencing was carried out using peripheral blood. The receptors were gathered from a man aged 50 to 60 with active COVID-19.

The rearrangement uses TRBV4-3 and TRBJ1-1; 7 bases map to TRBD1. The V and J ends lost 4 bases and 2 bases, in that order; junction bases with no gene match: 16. Looked up from germline, CDR1 is LGHNA and CDR2 is YSLEER. CDR3 length: 18 residues. The CDR3 sequence: CASSPSSGTASKNTEAFF. The CDR3, as DNA: TGCGCCAGCAGCCCATCTAGCGGGACAGCCAGTAAAAACACTGAAGCTTTCTTT.

V usage is TRBV21-1 and J usage is TRBJ2-7; the table calls TRBD2, which could not be checked here. TRBV21-1 is a listed pseudogene. The length of the CDR3 is 15 residues. The chain's CDR3 is CASSKVGPAGREQYF. The CDR3 DNA sequence: TGTGCCAGCAGCAAAGTGGGGCCAGCGGGGCGCGAGCAGTACTTC.

This clone appeared once. The V gene is TRBV2, the J gene TRBJ2-5; tentatively, D is TRBD1 (6 bases). Deletions cut 4 bases from V and 1 base from J, with 13 bases between. The CDR3 has 15 residues. CDR1 SNHLY and CDR2 FYNNEI come from the germline V gene. CDR3 protein: CASSVARGVQETQYF. CDR3 in DNA: TGTGCCAGCAGTGTGGCCAGGGGTGTCCAAGAGACCCAGTACTTC.

This chain links TRBV6-5 with TRBJ1-1, with 7 bases matching TRBD1. V shed 2 bases and J 6 bases; nucleotides not matched to a gene: 9. Germline V gene sequence: CDR1 MNHEY, CDR2 SVGAGI. CDR3 length: 15 residues. CDR3 residues: CASSYTPTGLAEAFF. Here the CDR3 DNA reads TGTGCCAGCAGTTACACCCCGACAGGGCTCGCTGAAGCTTTCTTT.

CDR3 loop: CASSGLLAGYNEQFF. CDR3 bases: TGTGCCAGCTCTGGGTTGCTAGCGGGGTACAATGAGCAGTTCTTC. V is TRBV3-1 (or the pseudogene TRBV3-2) and J is TRBJ2-1, with TRBD2 matching over 9 bases. Trimming at V came to 8 bases and at J to 4 bases, leaving 9 bases not matched to a gene. This CDR3 spans 15 amino acids. Germline lookup yields CDR1 LGHDT and CDR2 YNNKEL (reference sequence).

The CDR3 here is CASSATGPYGYTF. Here the CDR3 DNA reads TGTGCCAGCAGCGCGACAGGGCCCTATGGCTACACCTTC. The chain has TRBV7-2 and TRBJ1-2; 7 bases are a match to TRBD1. In germline, CDR1 is SGHTA, CDR2 FQGNSA. The CDR3 sequence is 13 residues long. Trimming took 5 bases from V and 4 from J; bases not matched to a gene: 4.

The V gene is TRBV19, the J gene TRBJ2-5, with TRBD2 matching 8 bases. The CDR3 sequence is 14 residues long. Germline loops: CDR1 LNHDA, CDR2 SQIVND (reference sequence). Trimming cost V 5 bases and J 5 bases; bases outside gene matches: 7. The CDR3 protein is CASSSTGGRETQYF. CDR3 DNA: TGTGCCAGTAGTTCGACGGGGGGGCGGGAGACCCAGTACTTC.

This clone was detected a few times. This sequence joins TRBV7-2 and TRBJ2-7; possibly TRBD2 for D (7 bases). The CDR3 runs 15 residues. V was trimmed by 1 base and J by 3 bases, leaving 13 bases between them. Germline CDR1 is SGHTA and CDR2 is FQGNSA. The CDR3, as DNA: TGTGCCAGCAGCTTAGAGGGGGGGCCCCGCTACGAGCAGTACTTC. This encodes CASSLEGGPRYEQYF.

The chain links TRBV19 to TRBJ1-6; D is perhaps TRBD1 (6 bases). Looked up from germline, CDR1 is LNHDA and CDR2 is SQIVND (reference sequence). CDR3 length: 13 amino acids. Trimming removed 10 bases at V and 6 bases at J, with 13 bases between. This chain's CDR3 is CATRQDVNSPLHF. The CDR3 DNA reads TGTGCCACCCGACAGGACGTTAATTCACCCCTCCACTTT.

This chain connects TRBV5-6 to TRBJ2-2, with D unresolved. Deletions cut 5 bases from V and 1 base from J, with 9 bases between. Germline CDR1 SGHDT, CDR2 YYEEEE. The CDR3 is made up of 14 amino acids. The CDR3 spells CASSIRENTGELFF. Written as DNA, the CDR3 is TGTGCCAGCAGTATAAGAGAGAACACCGGGGAGCTGTTTTTT.

The rearrangement links TRBV7-9 to TRBJ1-1; D remains unclear. V was clipped by 0 bases and J by 4 bases, with 12 bases between them. This CDR3 is 15 amino acids long. CDR1 is SEHNR, CDR2 FQNEAQ, per germline (reference sequence). The CDR3 DNA is TGTGCCAGCAGCTTAGCCGTCCCCGGGTCCACTGAAGCTTTCTTT. Amino acids: CASSLAVPGSTEAFF.

This chain uses TRBV5-6 with TRBJ2-1, with TRBD1 identical over 12 bases. The CDR3 length is 15 residues. Trimming removed 0 bases from V and 9 bases from J; junction bases left unmatched: 4. Germline V gene data show CDR1 as SGHDT and CDR2 as YYEEEE. The CDR3 sequence is CASSLGDRGLGEQFF. The CDR3 region has the DNA TGTGCCAGCAGCTTGGGGGACAGGGGGCTCGGTGAGCAGTTCTTC.

V usage is TRBV10-2 and J usage is TRBJ2-3; tentatively, D is TRBD2 (6 bases). The germline V gene has CDR1 WSHSY and CDR2 SAAADI. The V end was cut by 6 bases, the J end by 1 base, with 14 bases between. The CDR3 contains 15 residues. The CDR3 DNA reads as TGCGCCAGCAGCGCCTGGGGGGAGGGCACAGATACGCAGTATTTT. Translated, it gives CASSAWGEGTDTQYF.

The chain's CDR3 is CASSLDYSSGGYNEQFF. CDR3 DNA: TGTGCCAGCAGCTTAGATTACTCCAGCGGGGGCTACAATGAGCAGTTCTTC. The rearrangement uses TRBV11-3 and TRBJ2-1; 8 bases agree with TRBD2. Trimming removed 0 bases from V and 3 bases from J; junction bases left unmatched: 7. Germline loops: CDR1 SGHNT, CDR2 YENEEA. CDR3 length equals 17 residues.

This chain uses TRBV6-5 with TRBJ1-1, with TRBD1 identical over 8 bases. The CDR3 totals 14 residues. Losses at the gene ends were 6 bases for V and 5 bases for J; bases not matched to a gene: 8. Germline values: CDR1 MNHEY, CDR2 SVGAGI. CDR3 bases: TGTGCCAGCAGCATAATGGGACAGGCGACTGAAGCTTTCTTT. Residues: CASSIMGQATEAFF.

The V and J genes are TRBV11-2 and TRBJ2-1; D uncertain. The V gene's germline CDR1 is SGHAT and CDR2 FQNNGV. The CDR3 is 12 residues long. V lost 5 bases and J lost 5, with 7 bases in between. The CDR3 loop reads CASSPLDNEQFF. Written as DNA, the CDR3 is TGTGCCAGCAGCCCCTTAGACAATGAGCAGTTCTTC. Supplemented by reference TRBV11-2 and TRBJ2-1, the full variable domain reads EAGVAQSPRYKIIEKRQSVAFWCNPISGHATLYWYQQILGQGPKLLIQFQNNGVVDDSQLPKDRFSAERLKGVDSTLKIQPAKLEDSAVYLCASSPLDNEQFFGPGTRLTVL.

A word on this clone: Other nucleotide sequences from this sample produce the same CDR3. This chain links TRBV3-1 (or the pseudogene TRBV3-2) with TRBJ1-5; D may be TRBD1 (5 bases). The CDR3 totals 16 residues. Germline CDR1 is LGHDT and CDR2 is YNNKEL (reference sequence). V was pared by 8 bases and J by 0 bases, with 17 bases between. The CDR3 loop is CASSETGVHSNQPQHF. The CDR3 DNA is TGTGCCAGCTCCGAAACGGGGGTCCATAGCAATCAGCCCCAGCATTTT.